This entry is about one T cell receptor (beta chain). The entry originates in a study of control samples from healthy donors and cancer patients. Some clones are missing from TCRdb's copy, which holds only in-frame ones; the method was immunoSEQ multiplex PCR. The sample lists about 130,000 clones, roughly 92% occurring once. The CDR3 loop spans 12 amino acids. V lost 3 bases and J 7 bases, leaving 10 bases between the germline ends. Looked up from germline, CDR1 is MNHEY and CDR2 is SMNVEV (reference sequence). The chain employs TRBV27 and TRBJ2-7; tentative D call: TRBD1 (5 bases). The sequence derives from a man younger than 30 in good health. The sequencing sample was made of blood. The CDR3 region has the DNA TGTGCCAGCAGTTTTGTGGGGCAAGAGCAGTACTTC. Encoded protein: CASSFVGQEQYF.